A selection of T cell receptor beta chains follows, all from one sample in a study of CD8 T cells in ankylosing spondylitis. TCRdb processed the 5' RACE reads anew with MiXCR; each CDR3 protein has one entry. Of about 400,000 distinct CDR3 sequences in the sample, about a fifth were seen once. The sequenced sample consisted of blood, either unsorted or a sorted T cell fraction (not recorded which). All receptors derive from a male donor with ankylosing spondylitis. Each CDR3 is given with its conserved first and last residue. A D gene is named only where the DNA matches it firmly. For some rows the clone size is stated as once, few or many, or as a class when expanded; others skip it.

>TRBJ1-2|few|TRBV10-2|-
CASSEIVVGYTF
TGCGCCAGCAGTGAAATTGTAGTTGGCTACACCTTC
>TRBJ2-1|-|TRBV20-1|-
CSASLPRGLGDSEQFF
TGCAGTGCTAGTCTACCCCGGGGGCTCGGAGATAGCGAGCAGTTCTTC
>TRBJ1-1|-|TRBV3-1|-
CASSQFTRLNTEAFF
TGTGCCAGCAGCCAATTCACCCGTTTGAACACTGAAGCTTTCTTT
>TRBJ1-2|-|TRBV2|TRBD1
CASKPGQGNGYTF
TGTGCCAGCAAACCGGGACAGGGGAATGGCTACACCTTC
>TRBJ2-3|few|TRBV12-3/TRBV12-4|-
CASSVDRTTDTQYF
TGTGCCAGCAGCGTTGACAGGACCACAGATACGCAGTATTTT
>TRBJ2-3|many|TRBV5-1|TRBD1
CASKTGEGTDTQYF
TGCGCCAGCAAGACAGGGGAGGGCACAGATACGCAGTATTTT
>TRBJ2-7|-|TRBV6-2/TRBV6-3|-
CASGGATYEQYF
TGTGCCAGCGGGGGGGCTACCTACGAGCAGTACTTC
>TRBJ2-5|many|TRBV29-1|-
CSAGPQETQYF
TGCAGCGCTGGCCCCCAAGAGACCCAGTACTTC
>TRBJ2-1|-|TRBV7-2|-
CASSPRTPDNEQFF
TGTGCCAGCAGCCCGCGGACGCCGGACAATGAGCAGTTCTTC
>TRBJ1-2|few|TRBV5-1|TRBD1
CASSLEGQDNGYTF
TGCGCCAGCAGCTTGGAGGGACAGGACAATGGCTACACCTTC
>TRBJ1-1|few|TRBV5-1|-
CASGTRPGDTEAFF
TGCGCCAGCGGAACACGGCCAGGGGACACTGAAGCTTTCTTT
>TRBJ2-3|many|TRBV29-1|-
CSVGGQLTDTQYF
TGCAGCGTCGGGGGGCAGTTAACAGATACGCAGTATTTT
>TRBJ1-5|-|TRBV6-1|TRBD1
CASSGGQGLLYSNQPQHF
TGTGCCAGCAGTGGGGGACAGGGGTTGCTATATAGCAATCAGCCCCAGCATTTT
>TRBJ1-1|once|TRBV11-3|-
CASTSWWTLRVHTEAFF
TGTGCCAGCACTAGCTGGTGGACACTACGGGTTCACACTGAAGCTTTCTTT
>TRBJ2-7|-|TRBV6-1|-
CASRRIQTYEQYF
TGTGCCAGCCGAAGGATACAAACCTACGAGCAGTACTTC
>TRBJ2-5|-|TRBV15|-
CATSRDSQETQYF
TGTGCCACCAGCAGGGACAGCCAAGAGACCCAGTACTTC
>TRBJ2-2|-|TRBV24-1|TRBD1
CATKGQGDTGELFF
TGTGCCACCAAGGGACAGGGCGACACCGGGGAGCTGTTTTTT
>TRBJ2-3|few|TRBV29-1|-
CSVSDSSTDTQYF
TGCAGCGTCAGCGACAGTAGCACAGATACGCAGTATTTT
>TRBJ2-5|few|TRBV3-1|TRBD2
CASSQGRTSRETQYF
TGTGCCAGCAGCCAAGGCCGGACTAGCCGAGAGACCCAGTACTTC
>TRBJ1-5|-|TRBV30|-
CAWSENVDQPQHF
TGTGCCTGGAGTGAGAACGTAGATCAGCCCCAGCATTTT
>TRBJ2-1|few|TRBV7-3|TRBD2
CASSTRPGGPNEQFF
TGTGCCAGCAGCACAAGGCCGGGAGGGCCGAATGAGCAGTTCTTC
>TRBJ2-2|-|TRBV7-9|-
CASSLTLDTGELFF
TGTGCCAGCAGCTTAACGTTAGACACCGGGGAGCTGTTTTTT
>TRBJ2-7|-|TRBV3-1|-
CASSQDVAQRDYEQYF
TGTGCCAGCAGCCAAGATGTGGCACAAAGGGACTACGAGCAGTACTTC
>TRBJ1-4|-|TRBV12-3/TRBV12-4|-
CASSLSEKLFF
TGTGCCAGCAGTTTAAGTGAAAAACTGTTTTTT
>TRBJ2-4|few|TRBV9|-
CASSAGIVAKNIQYF
TGTGCCAGCAGCGCCGGGATTGTAGCCAAAAACATTCAGTACTTC
>TRBJ1-5|once|TRBV6-7|-
CASSSPGTSNQPQHF
TGTGCCAGCAGTTCCCCGGGAACAAGCAATCAGCCCCAGCATTTT
>TRBJ1-1|many|TRBV3-1|-
CASSRTTGGNTEAFF
TGTGCCAGCAGCCGCACGACAGGAGGGAACACTGAAGCTTTCTTT
>TRBJ1-5|-|TRBV4-1|-
CASSQDLGDQPQHF
TGCGCCAGCAGCCAAGATCTGGGTGACCAGCCCCAGCATTTT
>TRBJ2-7|-|TRBV28|-
CASSSPIGGKGGLYEQYF
TGTGCCAGCAGTTCCCCCATCGGCGGGAAGGGAGGCCTCTACGAGCAGTACTTC
>TRBJ2-3|-|TRBV20-1|TRBD1
CSASGQLWTDTQYF
TGCAGTGCTTCGGGACAGCTGTGGACAGATACGCAGTATTTT
>TRBJ2-1|-|TRBV2|-
CASSDFDGFDYNEQFF
TGTGCCAGCAGTGATTTTGACGGTTTTGACTACAATGAGCAGTTCTTC
>TRBJ1-5|few|TRBV29-1|TRBD1
CSVGGQGEQPQHF
TGCAGCGTGGGGGGACAGGGGGAACAGCCCCAGCATTTT
>TRBJ2-1|-|TRBV18|-
CASSPKATGTNEQFF
TGTGCCAGCTCACCAAAGGCCACCGGAACCAATGAGCAGTTCTTC
>TRBJ2-7|-|TRBV12-3/TRBV12-4|TRBD2
CASSLGLEVSYEQYF
TGTGCCAGCAGCCTCGGACTAGAAGTCTCCTACGAGCAGTACTTC
>TRBJ2-5|few|TRBV6-2/TRBV6-3|-
CASSYSSPPLGTQYF
TGTGCCAGCAGTTACTCGAGTCCCCCTCTGGGGACCCAGTACTTC
>TRBJ2-7|-|TRBV6-1|-
CASRPGIVYEQYF
TGTGCCAGCCGACCGGGGATCGTTTACGAGCAGTACTTC
>TRBJ2-7|few|TRBV19|-
CASSTFRESYEQYF
TGTGCCAGTAGTACCTTTAGGGAATCCTACGAGCAGTACTTC
>TRBJ2-3|many|TRBV29-1|-
CSVETMGVGKDTQYF
TGCAGCGTTGAGACTATGGGAGTAGGTAAAGATACGCAGTATTTT
>TRBJ1-5|-|TRBV20-1|-
CSARDVSGGGNQPQHF
TGCAGTGCTAGAGATGTCTCAGGCGGCGGCAATCAGCCCCAGCATTTT
>TRBJ2-1|-|TRBV5-6|-
CASSFMRGPGLEYNEQFF
TGTGCCAGCAGCTTTATGAGAGGCCCGGGACTCGAATACAATGAGCAGTTCTTC
>TRBJ2-1|-|TRBV12-3/TRBV12-4|-
CASTKAGRPSNEQFF
TGTGCCAGCACCAAAGCGGGCCGACCCTCCAATGAGCAGTTCTTC
>TRBJ1-4|-|TRBV20-1|-
CSARSAQNYEKLFF
TGCAGTGCTAGAAGTGCACAGAACTATGAAAAACTGTTTTTT
>TRBJ2-1|few|TRBV10-3|TRBD1
CAIDRGHNEQFF
TGTGCCATCGACAGGGGTCACAATGAGCAGTTCTTC
>TRBJ1-5|-|TRBV5-1|-
CASSLESSNQPQHF
TGCGCCAGCAGCTTGGAATCTAGCAATCAGCCCCAGCATTTT
>TRBJ2-7|-|TRBV25-1|TRBD1
CASSVTGGGYEQYF
TGTGCCAGCAGTGTGACAGGGGGAGGGTACGAGCAGTACTTC
>TRBJ2-2|-|TRBV5-1|TRBD1
CASSLDDRGGTGELFF
TGCGCCAGCAGCTTGGACGACAGGGGAGGCACCGGGGAGCTGTTTTTT
>TRBJ1-5|-|TRBV20-1|-
CSAPRGQGGLANQPQHF
TGCAGTGCTCCACGGGGCCAGGGCGGATTGGCCAATCAGCCCCAGCATTTT
>TRBJ2-6|-|TRBV7-3|-
CASSPNYSGANVLTF
TGTGCCAGCAGCCCTAATTACTCTGGGGCCAACGTCCTGACTTTC
>TRBJ1-4|few|TRBV20-1|TRBD1
CSARAPRTGVQEKLFF
TGCAGTGCTAGAGCTCCCCGGACAGGGGTGCAGGAAAAACTGTTTTTT
>TRBJ2-3|few|TRBV6-1|-
CASILEHFPTDTQYF
TGTGCCAGCATATTAGAGCACTTTCCCACAGATACGCAGTATTTT
>TRBJ2-2|-|TRBV20-1|TRBD2
CSARDERLASGELFF
TGCAGTGCTAGAGATGAGAGACTAGCGTCCGGGGAGCTGTTTTTT
>TRBJ2-7|-|TRBV3-1|-
CASSLGTRGYEQYF
TGTGCCAGCAGCCTAGGGACCAGGGGCTACGAGCAGTACTTC
>TRBJ2-4|-|TRBV4-2|-
CASSPDIGEAKNIQYF
TGTGCCAGCAGCCCGGATATAGGGGAGGCCAAAAACATTCAGTACTTC
>TRBJ1-3|few|TRBV29-1|-
CSVAFHSGNTIYF
TGCAGCGTTGCATTCCACTCTGGAAACACCATATATTTT
>TRBJ1-2|-|TRBV30|-
CAWTGAYGYTF
TGTGCCTGGACGGGTGCCTATGGCTACACCTTC
>TRBJ1-5|few|TRBV12-5|TRBD1
CASGLGTGNSNQPQHF
TGTGCTAGTGGTTTGGGGACAGGGAATAGCAATCAGCCCCAGCATTTT
>TRBJ2-3|many|TRBV29-1|TRBD1
CSVGDRPITSTDTQYF
TGCAGCGTTGGGGACAGACCAATTACGAGCACAGATACGCAGTATTTT
>TRBJ2-7|few|TRBV20-1|TRBD1
CSARGPGTAESSYEQYF
TGCAGTGCTAGAGGCCCTGGGACAGCAGAGAGCTCCTACGAGCAGTACTTC
>TRBJ1-2|few|TRBV11-2|-
CASSLAGTEGYTF
TGTGCCAGCAGCTTAGCTGGCACGGAAGGCTACACCTTC
>TRBJ2-1|-|TRBV6-1|TRBD2
CASSEVAGAGFF
TGTGCCAGCAGTGAGGTAGCGGGGGCCGGGTTCTTC